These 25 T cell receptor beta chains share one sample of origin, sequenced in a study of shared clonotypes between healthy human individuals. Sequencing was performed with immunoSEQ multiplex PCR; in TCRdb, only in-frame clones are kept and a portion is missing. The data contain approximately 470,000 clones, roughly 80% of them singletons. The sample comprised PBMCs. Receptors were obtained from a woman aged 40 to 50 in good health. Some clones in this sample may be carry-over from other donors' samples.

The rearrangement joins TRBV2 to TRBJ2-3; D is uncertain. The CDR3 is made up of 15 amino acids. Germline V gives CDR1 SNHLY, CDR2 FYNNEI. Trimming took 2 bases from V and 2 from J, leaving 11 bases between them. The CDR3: CASSEIAAYTDTQYF. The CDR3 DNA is TGTGCCAGCAGTGAAATCGCAGCCTACACAGATACGCAGTATTTT.

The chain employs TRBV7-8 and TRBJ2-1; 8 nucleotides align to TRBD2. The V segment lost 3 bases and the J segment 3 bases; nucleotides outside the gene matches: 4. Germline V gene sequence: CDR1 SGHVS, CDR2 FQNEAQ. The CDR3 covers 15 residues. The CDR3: CASSFLSGNYNEQFF. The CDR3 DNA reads TGTGCCAGCAGCTTCCTTAGCGGGAACTACAATGAGCAGTTCTTC.

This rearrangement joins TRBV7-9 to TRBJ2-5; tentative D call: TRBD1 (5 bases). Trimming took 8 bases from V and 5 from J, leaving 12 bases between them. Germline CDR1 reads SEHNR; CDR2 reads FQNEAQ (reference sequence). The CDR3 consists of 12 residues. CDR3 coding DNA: TGTGCCAGCGTTCTAACAGGCGAGACCCAGTACTTC. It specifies CASVLTGETQYF.

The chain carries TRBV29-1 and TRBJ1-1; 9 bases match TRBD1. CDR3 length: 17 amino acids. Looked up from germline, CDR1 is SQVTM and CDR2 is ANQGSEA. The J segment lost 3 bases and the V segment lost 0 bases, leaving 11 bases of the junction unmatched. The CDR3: CSVEDRTGARGDTEAFF. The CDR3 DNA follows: TGCAGCGTTGAAGACAGGACAGGGGCCCGAGGGGACACTGAAGCTTTCTTT.

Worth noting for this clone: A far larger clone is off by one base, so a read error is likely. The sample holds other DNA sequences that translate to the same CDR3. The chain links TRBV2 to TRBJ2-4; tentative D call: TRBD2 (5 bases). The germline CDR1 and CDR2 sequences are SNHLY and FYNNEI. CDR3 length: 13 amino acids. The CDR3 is CASSEGGQNIQYF. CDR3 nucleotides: TGTGCAAGCAGTGAGGGCGGTCAAAACATTCAGTACTTC. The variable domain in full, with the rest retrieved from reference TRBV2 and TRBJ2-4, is EPEVTQTPSHQVTQMGQEVILRCVPISNHLYFYWYRQILGQKVEFLVSFYNNEISEKSEIFDDQFSVERPDGSNFTLKIRSTKLEDSAMYFCASSEGGQNIQYFGAGTRLSVL.

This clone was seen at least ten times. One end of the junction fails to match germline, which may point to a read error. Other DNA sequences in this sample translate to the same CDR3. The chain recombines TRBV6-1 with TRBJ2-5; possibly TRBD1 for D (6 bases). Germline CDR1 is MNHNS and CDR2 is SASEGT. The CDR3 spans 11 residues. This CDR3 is CASLRWDILHF. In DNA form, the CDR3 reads TGTGCCAGCCTAAGATGGGACATCTTGCACTTC.

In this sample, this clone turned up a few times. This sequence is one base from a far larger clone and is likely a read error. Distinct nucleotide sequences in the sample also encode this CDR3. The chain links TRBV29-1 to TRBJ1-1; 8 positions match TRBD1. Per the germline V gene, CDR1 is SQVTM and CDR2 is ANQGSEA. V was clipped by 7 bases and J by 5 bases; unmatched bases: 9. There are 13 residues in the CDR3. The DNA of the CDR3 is TGCAGCGCCCCAACAGGGGGGGGTACTGAAGCTTTCTTT. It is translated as CSAPTGGGTEAFF.

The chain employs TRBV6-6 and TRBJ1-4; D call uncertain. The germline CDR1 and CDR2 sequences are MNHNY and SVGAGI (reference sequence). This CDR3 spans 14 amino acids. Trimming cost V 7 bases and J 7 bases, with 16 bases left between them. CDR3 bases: TGTGCCAGCATGCAGCTTATCAACGGTGAAAAACTGTTTTTT. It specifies CASMQLINGEKLFF.

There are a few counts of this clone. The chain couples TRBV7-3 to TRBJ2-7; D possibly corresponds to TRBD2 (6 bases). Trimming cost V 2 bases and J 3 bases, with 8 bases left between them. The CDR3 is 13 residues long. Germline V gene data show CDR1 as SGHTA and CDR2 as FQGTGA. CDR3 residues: CASSLDGGYEQYF. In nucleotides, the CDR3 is TGTGCCAGCAGCTTAGACGGGGGCTACGAGCAGTACTTC.

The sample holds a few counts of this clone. The CDR3 sequence: CASSSGLAGRQYF. CDR3 DNA sequence: TGTGCCAGCAGTTCAGGACTAGCGGGAAGACAGTATTTT. The rearrangement uses TRBV6-6 and TRBJ2-3; TRBD2 aligns across 12 bases. The V segment lost 4 bases and the J segment 12 bases; nucleotides outside the gene matches: 5. The CDR3 consists of 13 residues. Germline CDR1 MNHNY, CDR2 SVGAGI (reference sequence).

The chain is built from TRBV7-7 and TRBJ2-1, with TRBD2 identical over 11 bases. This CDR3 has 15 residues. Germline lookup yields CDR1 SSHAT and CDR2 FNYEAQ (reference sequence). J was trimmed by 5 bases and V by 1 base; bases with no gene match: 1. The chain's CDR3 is CASSLGLAGNNEQFF. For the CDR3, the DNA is TGTGCCAGCAGCTTAGGACTAGCGGGGAACAATGAGCAGTTCTTC.

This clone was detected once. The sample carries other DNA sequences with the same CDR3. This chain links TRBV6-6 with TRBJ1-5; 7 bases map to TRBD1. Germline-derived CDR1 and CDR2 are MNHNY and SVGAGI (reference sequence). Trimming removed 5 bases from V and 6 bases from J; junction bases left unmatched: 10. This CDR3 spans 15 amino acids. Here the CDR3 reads CASSGQTGHSQPQHF. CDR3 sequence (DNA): TGTGCCAGCAGTGGGCAGACAGGGCATAGTCAGCCCCAGCATTTT.

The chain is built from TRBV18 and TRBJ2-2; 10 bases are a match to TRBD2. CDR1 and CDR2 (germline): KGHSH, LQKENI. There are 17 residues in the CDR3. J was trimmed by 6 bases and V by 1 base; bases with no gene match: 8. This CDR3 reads CASSPRRLAGGSGELFF. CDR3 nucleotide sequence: TGTGCCAGCTCACCACGGCGATTAGCGGGAGGATCCGGGGAGCTGTTTTTT.

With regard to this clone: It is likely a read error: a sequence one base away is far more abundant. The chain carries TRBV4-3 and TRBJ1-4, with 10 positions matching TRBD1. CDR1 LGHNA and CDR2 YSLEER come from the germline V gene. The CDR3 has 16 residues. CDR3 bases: TGCGCCATCAGCCAAGATCTTGGGACAGGGGCCGAAAAACTGTTTTTT. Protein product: CAISQDLGTGAEKLFF.

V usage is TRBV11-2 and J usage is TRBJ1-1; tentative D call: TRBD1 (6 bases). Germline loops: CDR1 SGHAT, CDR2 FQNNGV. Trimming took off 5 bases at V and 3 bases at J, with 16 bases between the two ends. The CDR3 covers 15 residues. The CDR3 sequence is CASSKGQREYTEAFF. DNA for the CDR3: TGTGCCAGCAGCAAAGGACAGAGGGAATACACTGAAGCTTTCTTT. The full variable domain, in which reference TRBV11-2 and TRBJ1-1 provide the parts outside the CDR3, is EAGVAQSPRYKIIEKRQSVAFWCNPISGHATLYWYQQILGQGPKLLIQFQNNGVVDDSQLPKDRFSAERLKGVDSTLKIQPAKLEDSAVYLCASSKGQREYTEAFFGQGTRLTVV.

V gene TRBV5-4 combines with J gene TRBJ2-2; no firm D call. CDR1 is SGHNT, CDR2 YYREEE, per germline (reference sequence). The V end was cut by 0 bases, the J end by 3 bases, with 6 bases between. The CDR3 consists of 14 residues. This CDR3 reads CASSLGSDTGELFF. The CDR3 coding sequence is TGTGCCAGCAGCTTGGGATCCGACACCGGGGAGCTGTTTTTT.

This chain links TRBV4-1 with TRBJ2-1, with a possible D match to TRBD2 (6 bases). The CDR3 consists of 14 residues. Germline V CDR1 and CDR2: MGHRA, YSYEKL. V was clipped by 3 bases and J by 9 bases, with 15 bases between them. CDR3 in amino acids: CASSQVWLGGEQFF. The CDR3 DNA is TGCGCCAGCAGCCAGGTCTGGTTGGGGGGTGAGCAGTTCTTC.

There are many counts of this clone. This CDR3 reads CASSVEFVDTQYF. CDR3 DNA sequence: TGTGCCAGCAGCGTAGAATTCGTGGATACGCAGTATTTT. The rearrangement uses TRBV9 and TRBJ2-3; no firm D call. V lost 0 bases, J lost 6 bases, and 8 bases lay in between. This CDR3 spans 13 amino acids. Germline V gene lookup returns CDR1 SGDLS and CDR2 YYNGEE.

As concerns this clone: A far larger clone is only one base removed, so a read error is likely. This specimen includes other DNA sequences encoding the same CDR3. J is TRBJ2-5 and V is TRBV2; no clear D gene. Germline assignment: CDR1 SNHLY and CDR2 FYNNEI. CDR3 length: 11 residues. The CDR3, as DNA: TGCGCCAGCAGTGAATGGGAGACCCAGTACTTC. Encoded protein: CASSEWETQYF.

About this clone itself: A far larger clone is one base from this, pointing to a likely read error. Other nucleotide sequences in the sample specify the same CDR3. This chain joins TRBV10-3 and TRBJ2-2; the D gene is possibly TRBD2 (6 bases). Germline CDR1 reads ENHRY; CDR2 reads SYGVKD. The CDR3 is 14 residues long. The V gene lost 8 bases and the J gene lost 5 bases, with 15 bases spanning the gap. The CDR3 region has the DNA TGTGCCATCGCTGCTCCGGGGGTTACCGGGGAGCTGTTTTTT. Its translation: CAIAAPGVTGELFF.

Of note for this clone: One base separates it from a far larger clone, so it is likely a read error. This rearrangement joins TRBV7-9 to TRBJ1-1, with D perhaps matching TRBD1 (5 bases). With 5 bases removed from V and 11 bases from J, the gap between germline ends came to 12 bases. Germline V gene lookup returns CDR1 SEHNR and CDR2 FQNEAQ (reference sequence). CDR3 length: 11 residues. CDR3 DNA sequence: TGTGCCAGCAGCCACGACAGTAAGGCTTTCTTT. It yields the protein CASSHDSKAFF. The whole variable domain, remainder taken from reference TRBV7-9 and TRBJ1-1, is DTGVSQNPRHKITKRGQNVTFRCDPISEHNRLYWYRQTLGQGPEFLTYFQNEAQLEKSRLLSDRFSAERPKGSFSTLEIQRTEQGDSAMYLCASSHDSKAFFGQGTRLTVV.

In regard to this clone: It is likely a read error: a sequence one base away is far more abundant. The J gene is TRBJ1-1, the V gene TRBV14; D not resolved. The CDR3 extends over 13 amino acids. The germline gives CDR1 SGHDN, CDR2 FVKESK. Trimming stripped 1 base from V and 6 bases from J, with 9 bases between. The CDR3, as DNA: TGTGCCAGCAGCCAAGTTTGGACGGCTGAAGCTTTCTTT. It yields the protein CASSQVWTAEAFF.

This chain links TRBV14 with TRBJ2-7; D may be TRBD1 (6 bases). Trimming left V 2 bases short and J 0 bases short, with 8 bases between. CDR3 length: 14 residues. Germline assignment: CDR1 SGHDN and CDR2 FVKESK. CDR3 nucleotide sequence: TGTGCCAGCAGCCAACTGGACAGCTCCTACGAGCAGTACTTC. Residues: CASSQLDSSYEQYF.

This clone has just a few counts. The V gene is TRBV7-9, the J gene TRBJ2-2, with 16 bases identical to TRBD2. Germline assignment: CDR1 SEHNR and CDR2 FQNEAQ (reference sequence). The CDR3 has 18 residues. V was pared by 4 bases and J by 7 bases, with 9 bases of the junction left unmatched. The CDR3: CASSSGTSGRALVGELFF. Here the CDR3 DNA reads TGTGCCAGCAGCTCCGGGACTAGCGGGAGGGCCTTGGTCGGGGAGCTGTTTTTT.

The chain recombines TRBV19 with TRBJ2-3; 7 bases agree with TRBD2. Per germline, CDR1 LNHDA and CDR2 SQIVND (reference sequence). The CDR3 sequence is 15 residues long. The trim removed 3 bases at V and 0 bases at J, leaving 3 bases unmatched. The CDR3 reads CASSMASGSTDTQYF. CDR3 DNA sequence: TGTGCCAGTAGTATGGCTAGCGGAAGCACAGATACGCAGTATTTT. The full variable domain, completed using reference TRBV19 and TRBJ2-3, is DGGITQSPKYLFRKEGQNVTLSCEQNLNHDAMYWYRQDPGQGLRLIYYSQIVNDFQKGDIAEGYSVSREKKESFPLTVTSAQKNPTAFYLCASSMASGSTDTQYFGPGTRLTVL.